This T cell receptor (beta chain) is from a study of blood T cell repertoires in COVID-19. The wider study: The samples span acute and convalescent COVID-19 from the United States, Italy and Spain. T cells, B-cell-depleted T cells, or PBMCs supplied cDNA or gDNA.

In the original processing: Reference gene primers were amplified, and this amplification served to estimate nucleated cell counts. Sequenced by immunoSEQ multiplex PCR; TCRdb stores in-frame clones only, minus some. That table supplies the V and J calls and clone size; D and trimming were determined from the DNA. The sample carries over 350,000 clones, roughly 89% recorded once. This clone appeared a single time. Trimming stripped 4 bases from V and 1 base from J, with 8 bases between. This CDR3 comprises 13 residues. Germline V CDR1 and CDR2: SGHNT, YYREEE (reference sequence). V gene TRBV5-4 combines with J gene TRBJ2-5; tentative D call: TRBD2 (5 bases). This TCR came from a woman aged 25 to 39 with acute or convalescent COVID-19. Material for sequencing was peripheral blood. CDR3 region: CASSRTFQETQYF. In DNA form, the CDR3 reads TGTGCCAGCAGCAGGACTTTCCAAGAGACCCAGTACTTC.